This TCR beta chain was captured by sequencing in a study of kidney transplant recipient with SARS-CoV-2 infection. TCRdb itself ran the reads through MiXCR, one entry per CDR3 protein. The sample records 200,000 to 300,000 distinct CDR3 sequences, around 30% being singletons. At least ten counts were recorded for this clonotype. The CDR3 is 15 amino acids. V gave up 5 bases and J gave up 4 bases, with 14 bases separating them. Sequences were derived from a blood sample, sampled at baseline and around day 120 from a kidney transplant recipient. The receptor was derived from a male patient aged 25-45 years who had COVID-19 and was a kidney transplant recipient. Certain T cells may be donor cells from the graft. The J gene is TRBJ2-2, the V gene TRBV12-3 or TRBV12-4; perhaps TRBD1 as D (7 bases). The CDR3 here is CASSPLEGATGELFF. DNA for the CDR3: TGTGCCAGCAGTCCGTTGGAGGGGGCCACCGGGGAGCTGTTTTTT.